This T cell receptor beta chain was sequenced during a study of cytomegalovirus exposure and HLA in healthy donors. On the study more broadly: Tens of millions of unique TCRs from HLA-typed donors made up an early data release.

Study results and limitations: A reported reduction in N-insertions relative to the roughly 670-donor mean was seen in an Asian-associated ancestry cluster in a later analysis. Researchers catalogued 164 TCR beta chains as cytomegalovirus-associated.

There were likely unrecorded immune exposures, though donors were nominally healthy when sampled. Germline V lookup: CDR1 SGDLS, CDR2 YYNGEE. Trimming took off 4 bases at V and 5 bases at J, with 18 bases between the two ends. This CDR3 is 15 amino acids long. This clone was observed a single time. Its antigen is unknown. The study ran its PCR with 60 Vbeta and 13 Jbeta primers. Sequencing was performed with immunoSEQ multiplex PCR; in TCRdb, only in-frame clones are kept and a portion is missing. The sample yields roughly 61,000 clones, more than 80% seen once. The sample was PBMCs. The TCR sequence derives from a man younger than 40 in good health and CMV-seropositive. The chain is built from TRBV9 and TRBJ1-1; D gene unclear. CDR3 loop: CASSLSPETGTEAFF. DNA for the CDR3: TGTGCCAGCAGCCTTAGCCCGGAGACGGGGACTGAAGCTTTCTTT.